The entry below gives a single T cell receptor (beta chain) sequence along with its context. The antigen remains undetermined. The J segment lost 6 bases and the V segment lost 0 bases, leaving 6 bases of the junction unmatched. The CDR3 consists of 16 residues. Germline lookup yields CDR1 LGHNA and CDR2 YSLEER. Sequencing was performed with immunoSEQ multiplex PCR; in TCRdb, only in-frame clones are kept and a portion is missing. The repertoire holds 30,000 or so clones, under 70% seen once, with over 0.75% in the top ten. The entry originates in a study of monozygotic twins with cystic fibrosis. Notes on the study in general: Clonality was generally low (median around 0.0098), higher in the most severe patients.

The chain uses TRBV4-3 and TRBJ2-1; 9 bases are a match to TRBD2. The sequencing input was blood. The sequence derives from a girl under 18 with cystic fibrosis. CDR3 amino acids: CASSQELAGGVNEQFF. Written as DNA, the CDR3 is TGCGCCAGCAGCCAAGAACTGGCGGGAGGGGTCAATGAGCAGTTCTTC.